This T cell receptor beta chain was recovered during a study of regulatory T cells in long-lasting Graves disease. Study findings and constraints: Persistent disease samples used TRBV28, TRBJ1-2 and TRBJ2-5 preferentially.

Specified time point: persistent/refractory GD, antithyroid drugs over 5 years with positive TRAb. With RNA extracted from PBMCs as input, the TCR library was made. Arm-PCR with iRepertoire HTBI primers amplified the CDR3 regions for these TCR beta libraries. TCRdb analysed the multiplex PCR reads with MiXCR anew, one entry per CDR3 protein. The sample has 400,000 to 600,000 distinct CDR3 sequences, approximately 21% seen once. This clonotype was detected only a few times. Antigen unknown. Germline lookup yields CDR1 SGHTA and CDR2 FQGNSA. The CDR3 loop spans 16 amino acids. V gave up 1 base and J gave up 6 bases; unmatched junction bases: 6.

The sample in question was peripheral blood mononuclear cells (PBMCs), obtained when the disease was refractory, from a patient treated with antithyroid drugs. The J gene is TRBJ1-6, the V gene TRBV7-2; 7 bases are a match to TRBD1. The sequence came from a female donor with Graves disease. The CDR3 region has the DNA TGTGCCAGCAGCTTAGTCGTGGCAGGGGGTAATTCACCCCTCCACTTT. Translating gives CASSLVVAGGNSPLHF.